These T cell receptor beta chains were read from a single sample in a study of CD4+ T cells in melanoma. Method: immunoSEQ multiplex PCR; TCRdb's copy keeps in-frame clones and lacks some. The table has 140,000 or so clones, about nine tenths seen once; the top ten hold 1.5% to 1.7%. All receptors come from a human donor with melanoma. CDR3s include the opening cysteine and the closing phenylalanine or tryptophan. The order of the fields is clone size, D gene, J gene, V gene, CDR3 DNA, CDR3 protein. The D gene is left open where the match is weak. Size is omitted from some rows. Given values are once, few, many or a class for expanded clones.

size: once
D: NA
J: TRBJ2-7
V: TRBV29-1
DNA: TGCAGCGCCGCACCGGGACTGGGCTACTCCTACGAGCAGTACTTC
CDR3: CSAAPGLGYSYEQYF

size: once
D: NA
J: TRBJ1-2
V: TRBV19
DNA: TGTGCCAGTAGTTCGATCAGTTTGGGCTACACCTTC
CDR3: CASSSISLGYTF

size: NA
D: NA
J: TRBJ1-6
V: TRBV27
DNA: TGTGCCAGCAGCCGCCTGGGGGGGTCCAATAATTCACCCCTCCACTTT
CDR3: CASSRLGGSNNSPLHF

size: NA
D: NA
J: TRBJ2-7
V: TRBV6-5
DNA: TGTGCCAGCAGTTACTCGATGCGGGCGTCCTACGAGCAGTACTTC
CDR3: CASSYSMRASYEQYF

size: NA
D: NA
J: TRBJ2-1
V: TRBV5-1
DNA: TGCGCCAGCAGCTTAGTCCCGGGGAACGACAATGAGCAGTTCTTC
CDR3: CASSLVPGNDNEQFF

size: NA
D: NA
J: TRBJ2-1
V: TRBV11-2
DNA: TGTGCCAGCAGCTTAGATCGTCGGGGGACGGCTGTGCAGTTCTTC
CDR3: CASSLDRRGTAVQFF

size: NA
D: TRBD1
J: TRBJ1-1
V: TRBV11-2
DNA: TGTGCCAGCAGCTTAGGAGGGACAGGGGACGCTGAAGCTTTCTTT
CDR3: CASSLGGTGDAEAFF

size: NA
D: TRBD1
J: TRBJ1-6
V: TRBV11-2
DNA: TGTGCCAGCAGCTTAGATCGGGCAGGGGGCAATTCACCCCTCCACTTT
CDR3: CASSLDRAGGNSPLHF

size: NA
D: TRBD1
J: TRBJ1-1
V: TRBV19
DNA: TGTGCCAGTAAGAGACAGGGGGCCGTCTTGACTGAAGCTTTCTTT
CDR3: CASKRQGAVLTEAFF

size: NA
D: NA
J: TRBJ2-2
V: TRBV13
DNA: TGTGCCAGCAGCTTCAAGTTGGGCAGAGGAATCAACACCGGGGAGCTGTTTTTT
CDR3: CASSFKLGRGINTGELFF

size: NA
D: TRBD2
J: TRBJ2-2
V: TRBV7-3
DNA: TGTGCCAGCAGCTTACAAGCGGGGGGTGCCGGGGAGCTGTTTTTT
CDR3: CASSLQAGGAGELFF

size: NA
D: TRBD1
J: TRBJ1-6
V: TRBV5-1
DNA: TGCGCCAGCAGCCCTCAGACAGGGAATAATTCACCCCTCCACTTT
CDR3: CASSPQTGNNSPLHF

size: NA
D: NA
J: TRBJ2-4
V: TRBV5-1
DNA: TGCGCCAGCAGCTTCGGGCAGGGTCCTCTGTACTTC
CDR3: CASSFGQGPLYF

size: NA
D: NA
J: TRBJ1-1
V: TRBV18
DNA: TGTGCCAGCTCACAAGACAGAAAGAACACTGAAGCTTTCTTT
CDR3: CASSQDRKNTEAFF

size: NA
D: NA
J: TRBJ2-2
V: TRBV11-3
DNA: TGTGCCAGCAGCTCCCGGGACACCGGGGAGCTGTTTTTT
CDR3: CASSSRDTGELFF

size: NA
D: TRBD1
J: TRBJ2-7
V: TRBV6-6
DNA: TGTGCCAGCAGACCCCCCCAGGGGGCGGTCTACGAGCAGTACTTC
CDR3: CASRPPQGAVYEQYF

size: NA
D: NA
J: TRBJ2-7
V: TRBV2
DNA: TGTGCCAGCAGGGGGGACACCCTCTCCTACGAGCAGTACTTC
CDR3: CASRGDTLSYEQYF

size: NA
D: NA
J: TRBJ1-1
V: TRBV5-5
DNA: TGTGCCAGCAGCCCACGACACCATCCTGAAGCTTTCTTT
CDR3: CASSPRHHPEAFF

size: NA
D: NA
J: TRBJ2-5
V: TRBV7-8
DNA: TGTGCCAGCAGCTTAGTCTACAGCCGGCTCGCGGAGACCCAGTACTTC
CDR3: CASSLVYSRLAETQYF

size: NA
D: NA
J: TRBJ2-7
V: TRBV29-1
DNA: TGCAGCGTTGGAAGGGGCGACGAGCAGTACTTC
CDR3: CSVGRGDEQYF

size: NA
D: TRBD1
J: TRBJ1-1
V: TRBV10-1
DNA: TGCGCCAGCAGGGGACAGCCGAACACTGAAGCTTTCTTT
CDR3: CASRGQPNTEAFF

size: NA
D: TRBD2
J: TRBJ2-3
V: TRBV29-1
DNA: TGCAGCGTCGAGCGGGGGGGCGGGACAGATACGCAGTATTTT
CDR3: CSVERGGGTDTQYF